The rows below give T cell receptor beta chains drawn from one sample of a study of T cells in Graves' hyperthyroidism and ophthalmopathy. TCRdb reanalysed the multiplex PCR reads using MiXCR and keeps one entry per CDR3 protein. The sample lists about 480,000 distinct CDR3 sequences; less than 25% were seen once. The sample comprised blood. These receptors were taken from a woman in her seventies with Graves' ophthalmopathy. The CDR3 runs from the conserved cysteine through the conserved F or W. A D gene is named only where the DNA matches it firmly. Rows may omit the clone size; those that give it use once, few, many or a size class.

size,J,V,D,CDR3,DNA
NA,TRBJ2-1,TRBV19,NA,CASSNYRDEQFF,TGTGCCAGTAGTAACTATCGGGACGAGCAGTTCTTC
few,TRBJ2-1,TRBV20-1,NA,CSARDTAHEQFF,TGCAGTGCTAGAGATACTGCCCATGAGCAGTTCTTC
NA,TRBJ2-1,TRBV5-1,NA,CASSLAGALNNEQFF,TGCGCCAGCAGCTTGGCGGGGGCTCTGAACAATGAGCAGTTCTTC
NA,TRBJ1-3,TRBV20-1,NA,CSAPEGGTGNTIYF,TGCAGTGCCCCTGAGGGTGGGACTGGAAACACCATATATTTT
NA,TRBJ1-3,TRBV7-2,NA,CASSSDRSSGNTIYF,TGTGCCAGCAGCTCAGACAGGAGCTCTGGAAACACCATATATTTT
few,TRBJ2-1,TRBV19,TRBD2,CASSIFPGGYNEQFF,TGTGCCAGTAGTATCTTTCCGGGAGGGTACAATGAGCAGTTCTTC
many,TRBJ1-5,TRBV2,NA,CASSEERGNGQPQHF,TGTGCCAGCAGTGAAGAACGGGGTAATGGTCAGCCCCAGCATTTT
NA,TRBJ1-5,TRBV19,NA,CATSQYSNQPQHF,TGTGCCACTTCCCAGTATAGCAATCAGCCCCAGCATTTT
few,TRBJ1-3,TRBV6-1,NA,CASSEVTAISGNTIYF,TGTGCCAGCAGTGAAGTGACAGCCATCTCTGGAAACACCATATATTTT
NA,TRBJ1-4,TRBV5-1,TRBD1,CASSFSGTGNEKLFF,TGCGCCAGCAGCTTCTCCGGGACAGGGAATGAAAAACTGTTTTTT
few,TRBJ2-2,TRBV2,TRBD1,CASSGNRGRQTGELFF,TGTGCCAGCAGTGGAAACAGGGGGCGCCAAACCGGGGAGCTGTTTTTT
few,TRBJ2-3,TRBV13,NA,CASSSASGSTDTQYF,TGTGCCAGCAGCTCCGCCAGCGGGAGCACAGATACGCAGTATTTT
NA,TRBJ1-4,TRBV6-4,NA,CASSGHATNEKLFF,TGTGCCAGCAGTGGACATGCAACTAATGAAAAACTGTTTTTT
NA,TRBJ2-7,TRBV29-1,TRBD1,CSVEASGQGYSYEQYF,TGCAGCGTTGAAGCCTCGGGACAGGGCTACTCCTACGAGCAGTACTTC
few,TRBJ2-1,TRBV24-1,TRBD2,CATSVSSGIGNEQFF,TGTGCCACCAGTGTTTCCAGCGGGATAGGCAATGAGCAGTTCTTC
few,TRBJ2-7,TRBV10-3,TRBD2,CAIRGSGSQSVYEQYF,TGTGCCATCAGAGGTAGCGGGAGTCAATCTGTCTACGAGCAGTACTTC